The clone carrying this T cell receptor (beta chain) was seen at least ten times. This entry is derived from a study of CD8+CD57+ T cells in acquired aplastic anemia. Study-level information: Mean DNA quantity obtained from sorted CD4+ and CD8+ cells was about 3 ug.

CDR3 and TCR beta VDJ profiling relied on a genomic DNA template. TCRdb re-called the reads through MiXCR, storing one row per CDR3 protein. The sample records approximately 65,000 distinct CDR3 sequences, 50% to 70% being singletons. In germline, CDR1 is SGHTA, CDR2 FQGTGA. The CDR3 is 15 residues long. V was pared by 1 base and J by 1 base, with 10 bases between. The specimen was sorted CD4+, CD8+, or CD8+CD57+ T cells (not recorded which) from PBMCs. This receptor was taken from a human donor in good health, serving as a control. This rearrangement joins TRBV7-3 to TRBJ2-5; no clear D gene. The CDR3 spells CASSLMVGPQETQYF. CDR3 DNA sequence: TGTGCCAGCAGCTTAATGGTCGGGCCCCAAGAGACCCAGTACTTC.